This T cell receptor (beta chain) originates from a study of Ad26.COV2.S vaccination and SARS-CoV-2 variants. Germline loops: CDR1 GTSNPN, CDR2 SVGIG (reference sequence). J gave up 7 bases and V 3 bases, and 11 bases lay outside the gene matches. This CDR3 has 15 amino acids. Clones were read by immunoSEQ multiplex PCR, and TCRdb kept only the in-frame ones, dropping some. The sample holds around 370,000 clones; approximately 84% are singletons and the top ten take 2.5% to 3.5%. Treatment defined: around 19 received Ad26.COV2.S at low or high dose, single or two shots; several received placebo; per-sample allocation not given. Following the first vaccine or placebo injection, samples were taken on day 63.

This sequence was found in a person between 18 and 60 years old who received the Ad26.COV2.S COVID-19 vaccine or a placebo. The material sequenced was peripheral blood, taken in a trial of Ad26.COV2.S vaccine versus placebo. This chain joins TRBV30 and TRBJ1-4, with 7 bases aligning to TRBD1. The CDR3 region is CAWSRIQGMGEKLFF. In DNA, the CDR3 is TGTGCCTGGAGCCGAATACAGGGGATGGGTGAAAAACTGTTTTTT. Complete variable domain (other parts from reference TRBV30 and TRBJ1-4): SQTIHQWPATLVQPVGSPLSLECTVEGTSNPNLYWYRQAAGRGLQLLFYSVGIGQISSEVPQNLSASRPQDRQFILSSKKLLLSDSGFYLCAWSRIQGMGEKLFFGSGTQLSVL.